The 22 T cell receptor beta chains below come from one sample, sequenced in a study of cytomegalovirus exposure and HLA in healthy donors. Researchers ran the PCR with 60 Vbeta and 13 Jbeta primers. The assay was immunoSEQ multiplex PCR, and TCRdb's table has in-frame clones only and misses some. The profile shows 150,000 to 200,000 clones, roughly four fifths of them singletons. The sample taken for sequencing was PBMCs. Every receptor here comes from a young man in good health and CMV-seronegative.

The rearrangement uses TRBV5-6 and TRBJ2-1; D is perhaps TRBD1 (5 bases). The CDR3 is made up of 16 amino acids. CDR1 is SGHDT, CDR2 YYEEEE, per germline. The V and J ends lost 5 bases and 2 bases respectively, with 17 bases between them. Here the CDR3 reads CASRTLGARAYNEQFF. For the CDR3, the DNA is TGTGCCAGCAGAACCTTAGGGGCCCGAGCCTACAATGAGCAGTTCTTC.

The J gene is TRBJ2-3, the V gene TRBV4-1, with D possibly TRBD1 on 5 matching bases. This CDR3 contains 15 residues. From germline, CDR1 is MGHRA and CDR2 YSYEKL. V lost 1 base and J 6 bases, leaving 14 bases between the germline ends. This CDR3 reads CASSQVVGPLDTQYF. In nucleotides, the CDR3 is TGCGCCAGCAGCCAAGTAGTGGGGCCGCTGGATACGCAGTATTTT.

The V and J genes are TRBV5-5 and TRBJ2-7; 8 nucleotides line up with TRBD1. The CDR3 contains 14 residues. CDR1 is SGHKS and CDR2 is YYEKEE in the germline V gene (reference sequence). The J segment lost 2 bases and the V segment lost 5 bases, leaving 6 bases of the junction unmatched. CDR3 region: CASRHGTGPYEQYF. CDR3 in DNA: TGTGCCAGCAGACACGGGACAGGCCCCTACGAGCAGTACTTC.

In regard to this clone: The junction and the germline gene differ at one end; a read error may be behind it. The V and J genes are TRBV7-9 and TRBJ2-7, with 8 bases aligning to TRBD2. In germline, CDR1 is SEHNR, CDR2 FQNEAQ (reference sequence). The CDR3 runs 13 residues. The CDR3: CSSSPPGGWEQYF. For the CDR3, the DNA is TGTTCCAGCAGCCCTCCGGGGGGGTGGGAGCAGTACTTC.

A few counts support this clone. V usage is TRBV18 and J usage is TRBJ2-7; D is undetermined. Germline V gene data show CDR1 as KGHSH and CDR2 as LQKENI. CDR3 length equals 14 residues. V lost 2 bases and J lost 1, with 9 bases in between. The CDR3 nucleotides are TGTGCCAGCTCACCAATGGCCCCTTCCTACGAGCAGTACTTC. This translates into CASSPMAPSYEQYF.

The V call is TRBV12-5, the J call TRBJ2-3, with TRBD2 matching over 7 bases. J lost 6 bases, V lost 2 bases, and 14 bases had no gene match. The CDR3 consists of 17 residues. The germline CDR1 and CDR2 sequences are LGHNT and FRNRAP. The CDR3: CASGLTQSGDPRDTQYF. In nucleotides, the CDR3 is TGTGCTAGTGGTTTGACCCAGAGCGGGGACCCCAGGGATACGCAGTATTTT.

V usage is TRBV2 and J usage is TRBJ1-6; D uncertain. The V end was cut by 5 bases, the J end by 6 bases, with 14 bases between. Germline V gene lookup returns CDR1 SNHLY and CDR2 FYNNEI. The CDR3 covers 15 residues. CDR3 bases: TGTGCCAGCAGTCCGAACGAGTTCCCTAATTCACCCCTCCACTTT. The encoded protein is CASSPNEFPNSPLHF.

The chain carries TRBV10-3 and TRBJ2-7, with 11 bases that match TRBD1. The CDR3 runs to 13 residues. After removal of 10 bases from V and 5 bases from J, the junction contained 7 bases not matched to a gene. Germline CDR1 and CDR2: ENHRY and SYGVKD. In DNA, the CDR3 is TGTGCCAGCGGACAGGGGGCGACTAACGAGCAGTACTTC. Translated, it gives CASGQGATNEQYF.

This clone has only one observation. The genes are TRBV18 and TRBJ1-2; 8 bases are a match to TRBD1. The CDR3 is made up of 14 amino acids. The germline gives CDR1 KGHSH, CDR2 LQKENI. Unmatched junction bases numbered 9, after V lost 4 bases and J lost 8 bases. CDR3 in amino acids: CASSQVQGATGYTF. CDR3 DNA: TGTGCCAGCTCACAGGTCCAGGGGGCGACGGGCTACACCTTC.

The chain employs TRBV29-1 and TRBJ2-3, with D perhaps matching TRBD1 (6 bases). Germline V gene data show CDR1 as SQVTM and CDR2 as ANQGSEA. The length of the CDR3 is 13 residues. V was pared by 8 bases and J by 0 bases, with 12 bases between. CDR3 in amino acids: CSQGGSSTDTQYF. Written as DNA, the CDR3 is TGCAGCCAAGGGGGATCTAGCACAGATACGCAGTATTTT.

J is TRBJ1-4 and V is TRBV29-1, with D possibly matching TRBD1 (5 bases). The CDR3 runs to 13 residues. Germline CDR1 SQVTM, CDR2 ANQGSEA. Trimming cost V 6 bases and J 4 bases, with 12 bases left between them. The CDR3 protein is CSVAGRYNEKLFF. The CDR3 DNA sequence: TGCAGCGTGGCGGGACGGTATAATGAAAAACTGTTTTTT. Combining the CDR3 with reference TRBV29-1 and TRBJ1-4 gives the whole variable domain SAVISQKPSRDICQRGTSLTIQCQVDSQVTMMFWYRQQPGQSLTLIATANQGSEATYESGFVIDKFPISRPNLTFSTLTVSNMSPEDSSIYLCSVAGRYNEKLFFGSGTQLSVL.

This clone was counted once. The chain recombines TRBV19 with TRBJ1-5; D is uncertain. Germline V gene lookup returns CDR1 LNHDA and CDR2 SQIVND (reference sequence). This CDR3 comprises 17 residues. V lost 3 bases to trimming and J lost 5 bases, with 20 bases between them. DNA of the CDR3: TGTGCCAGTAGTATTTCTTGGGTCCGAGGTTCTTATCAGCCCCAGCATTTT. Its protein is CASSISWVRGSYQPQHF.

This clone was counted a single time. The chain has TRBV7-9 and TRBJ2-1, with TRBD2 identical over 7 bases. CDR3 size: 15 residues. Trimming took 4 bases from V and 10 from J; bases not matched to a gene: 13. The germline gives CDR1 SEHNR, CDR2 FQNEAQ (reference sequence). The CDR3 DNA follows: TGTGCCAGCAGCTCCACGGGGGGATCCACGGGGGAGCAGTTCTTC. It yields the protein CASSSTGGSTGEQFF.

The chain carries TRBV28 and TRBJ2-2; 8 bases fit TRBD1. Germline trimming cut 8 bases from V and 1 base from J; bases unmatched to any gene: 3. The CDR3 length is 14 residues. Germline loops: CDR1 MDHEN, CDR2 SYDVKM. CDR3 sequence (DNA): TGTGCCAGCCGAGGGACAGGGAACACCGGGGAGCTGTTTTTT. It yields the protein CASRGTGNTGELFF.

This chain links TRBV7-2 with TRBJ2-7; 16 nucleotides align to TRBD2. Losses at the gene ends were 3 bases for V and 7 bases for J; bases not matched to a gene: 12. The germline CDR1 and CDR2 sequences are SGHTA and FQGNSA. CDR3 size: 18 residues. The DNA for the CDR3 is TGTGCCAGCAGCTTGCTGTACGGGACTAGCGGGGGGGGAGGGGAGCAGTACTTC. As protein: CASSLLYGTSGGGGEQYF.

This sequence joins TRBV19 and TRBJ1-5; unclear D gene. CDR3 length: 15 amino acids. Trimming took 3 bases from V and 11 from J, leaving 20 bases between them. Germline lookup yields CDR1 LNHDA and CDR2 SQIVND (reference sequence). The CDR3 sequence: CASSIRPPREGAQHF. CDR3 in DNA: TGTGCCAGTAGTATTCGGCCACCCCGGGAAGGAGCCCAGCATTTT.

The chain carries TRBV7-9 and TRBJ1-5; the match to TRBD1 covers 8 bases. The V gene end was trimmed by 1 base and the J gene end by 2 bases; junction bases not matched to a gene: 7. Looked up from germline, CDR1 is SEHNR and CDR2 is FQNEAQ (reference sequence). This CDR3 has 17 amino acids. The CDR3 nucleotides are TGTGCCAGCAGCTTAGGCGGGCAGGGGGCCGGCAATCAGCCCCAGCATTTT. Its protein is CASSLGGQGAGNQPQHF.

The chain couples TRBV14 to TRBJ2-3; 10 nucleotides line up with TRBD2. This CDR3 spans 16 amino acids. V shed 4 bases, J shed 1 base, and the junction held 5 bases outside the gene matches. CDR1 is SGHDN, CDR2 FVKESK, per germline. CDR3 coding DNA: TGTGCCAGCAGCCCGACCGGGACTAGCGGCACAGATACGCAGTATTTT. Translation: CASSPTGTSGTDTQYF. Combining the CDR3 with reference TRBV14 and TRBJ2-3 gives the whole variable domain EAGVTQFPSHSVIEKGQTVTLRCDPISGHDNLYWYRRVMGKEIKFLLHFVKESKQDESGMPNNRFLAERTGGTYSTLKVQPAELEDSGVYFCASSPTGTSGTDTQYFGPGTRLTVL.

This clone was counted a few times. This chain joins TRBV28 and TRBJ1-1, with D perhaps TRBD1 (6 bases). The CDR3 is 15 residues long. Germline V gene sequence: CDR1 MDHEN, CDR2 SYDVKM. Trimming took off 4 bases at V and 2 bases at J, with 14 bases between the two ends. Here the CDR3 reads CASSSPGQRNTEAFF. DNA of the CDR3: TGTGCCAGCAGTTCTCCGGGACAACGTAACACTGAAGCTTTCTTT.

The chain is built from TRBV19 and TRBJ1-2, with no clear D. This CDR3 is built from 13 residues. V was shortened by 7 bases and J by 5 bases, with 14 bases between the two germline ends. CDR1 is LNHDA, CDR2 SQIVND, per germline (reference sequence). The CDR3 sequence: CASISSNSYGYTF. The CDR3 DNA reads as TGTGCCAGTATTAGCAGTAACTCATATGGCTACACCTTC.

The gene calls are TRBV30 and TRBJ1-3, with 9 nucleotides matching TRBD1. Trimming took 7 bases from V and 6 from J; bases not matched to a gene: 7. The length of the CDR3 is 13 residues. From germline, CDR1 is GTSNPN and CDR2 SVGIG (reference sequence). The CDR3 reads CASKQGAENTIYF. DNA of the CDR3: TGTGCCTCGAAACAGGGGGCCGAAAACACCATATATTTT.

This clone was seen more than once but under ten times. The CDR3 DNA reads TGTGCCAGCAGCGTGGGGCCGGGACAGACCTACGAGCAGTACTTC. Translated: CASSVGPGQTYEQYF. The J gene is TRBJ2-7, the V gene TRBV5-6; 7 nucleotides align to TRBD1. V was clipped by 4 bases and J by 2 bases; unmatched bases: 9. The germline CDR1 and CDR2 sequences are SGHDT and YYEEEE. The CDR3 covers 15 residues.